This entry concerns a single T cell receptor beta chain. The target antigen is unknown. This record comes from a study of T cell responses to AZD1222 COVID-19 vaccine. The data were produced by immunoSEQ multiplex PCR, yet TCRdb's version contains in-frame clones alone and is incomplete. The table lists 110,000 or so clones, roughly 80% of them singletons. Findings of the study overall: The donor group comprised mostly white British people and more females; the analysis possibly underestimated clonal diversity. Of spike-specific TCRs, nearly half reportedly target regions left unmutated in variants.

V lost 3 bases and J 0 bases, leaving 12 bases between the germline ends. This CDR3 contains 16 residues. The germline CDR1 and CDR2 sequences are KGHSH and LQKENI. The specimen was peripheral blood, collected on day 0 of AZD1222 vaccination. The chain employs TRBV18 and TRBJ1-3, with D perhaps TRBD1 (6 bases). This clonotype originated in an adult in good health. CDR3 amino acids: CASSPAVGGSGNTIYF. In DNA form, the CDR3 reads TGTGCCAGCTCACCTGCCGTAGGGGGCTCTGGAAACACCATATATTTT.